Each of the 22 T cell receptor beta chains below was sequenced from the same sample in a study of blood T cells in healthy people across ages. A second PCR, run for roughly 7 to 11 cycles, used a sample-barcoded 5' primer plus a J-beta primer mix. TCRdb called the 5' RACE reads again in MiXCR, with one record for every CDR3 protein. This table holds about 620,000 distinct CDR3 sequences, over 40% found once. Sequences were obtained from blood. The receptor source for this set is a woman older than 75 in good health.

This clonotype was seen a few times. J is TRBJ2-1 and V is TRBV7-2; 7 nucleotides agree with TRBD2. This CDR3 contains 14 residues. The germline V gene has CDR1 SGHTA and CDR2 FQGNSA. V lost 0 bases and J lost 4; bases outside the gene matches: 0. The CDR3 protein is CASSLAGRYNEQFF. Written as DNA, the CDR3 is TGTGCCAGCAGCTTAGCCGGGAGGTACAATGAGCAGTTCTTC.

This clonotype was seen at least ten times. The chain recombines TRBV20-1 with TRBJ2-7; the match to TRBD2 covers 7 bases. Germline CDR1 and CDR2: DFQATT and SNEGSKA (reference sequence). There are 12 residues in the CDR3. V trimming: 6 bases; J trimming: 7 bases; junction bases outside the gene matches: 9. CDR3 in amino acids: CSAETPGREQYF. The CDR3 DNA follows: TGCAGTGCCGAGACCCCCGGGAGGGAGCAGTACTTC.

This clonotype has a count of ten or more. The chain couples TRBV20-1 to TRBJ2-7, with TRBD1 matching over 7 bases. With 4 bases clipped from V and 2 bases from J, the junction kept 5 bases outside the gene matches. The CDR3 sequence is 13 residues long. Germline V gene sequence: CDR1 DFQATT, CDR2 SNEGSKA (reference sequence). The CDR3 DNA reads as TGCAGTGCTATTGACAGGGTCCCCTACGAGCAGTACTTC. This encodes CSAIDRVPYEQYF.

Ten or more counts support this clonotype. The chain couples TRBV4-1 to TRBJ2-1; 7 nucleotides align to TRBD2. Germline CDR1 and CDR2: MGHRA and YSYEKL. The CDR3 sequence is 18 residues long. V dropped 4 bases and J dropped 2; count of bases not matched to a gene: 14. Written as DNA, the CDR3 is TGCGCCAGCAGCCCCAGGCCCTTTAGCGGGTTCACCTACAATGAGCAGTTCTTC. Its protein is CASSPRPFSGFTYNEQFF.

The J gene is TRBJ1-4, the V gene TRBV7-6; 7 bases are shared with TRBD1. CDR3 length equals 16 residues. Per the germline V gene, CDR1 is SGHVS and CDR2 is FNYEAQ. With 4 bases clipped from V and 8 bases from J, the junction kept 13 bases outside the gene matches. The DNA of the CDR3 is TGTGCCAGCAGCTCCGGCCCTCAGGGGGGAGGGGAAAAACTGTTTTTT. It yields the protein CASSSGPQGGGEKLFF.

This sequence joins TRBV6-6 and TRBJ1-2; 7 bases are a match to TRBD1. J gave up 0 bases and V 6 bases, and 10 bases lay outside the gene matches. From germline, CDR1 is MNHNY and CDR2 SVGAGI (reference sequence). There are 16 residues in the CDR3. CDR3 sequence: CASRIDSGQANYGYTF. CDR3 sequence (DNA): TGTGCCAGCAGGATCGATTCCGGACAGGCTAACTATGGCTACACCTTC.

This clonotype was counted between two and nine times. The V gene is TRBV5-1, the J gene TRBJ2-1; D call uncertain. This CDR3 has 16 amino acids. CDR1 and CDR2 from the germline V gene are SGHRS and YFSETQ. The V end was cut by 0 bases, the J end by 0 bases, with 10 bases between. The CDR3 is CASSLDMRYSYNEQFF. CDR3 coding DNA: TGCGCCAGCAGCTTGGATATGCGATACTCCTACAATGAGCAGTTCTTC.

This clonotype was counted at least ten times. The chain uses TRBV7-9 and TRBJ2-3; a possible D gene is TRBD1 (5 bases). This CDR3 has 16 amino acids. The V end lost 1 base, the J end lost 3 bases, and 14 bases lay between the germline ends. Germline CDR1 SEHNR, CDR2 FQNEAQ (reference sequence). The CDR3 coding sequence is TGTGCCAGCAGCTTAGGGCTCCAGGGTGGAACAGATACGCAGTATTTT. Encoded protein: CASSLGLQGGTDTQYF.

Regarding this clonotype: This may come from a read error, since a much larger clone is one base off. The chain is built from TRBV2 and TRBJ2-1; TRBD1 agrees at 7 bases. The CDR3 loop spans 13 amino acids. V gave up 7 bases and J gave up 9 bases; unmatched junction bases: 9. The germline V gene has CDR1 SNHLY and CDR2 FYNNEI. CDR3: CASIRDSPPEQFF. In DNA, the CDR3 is TGTGCCAGCATTAGGGACAGCCCTCCTGAGCAGTTCTTC. The full variable domain, completed using reference TRBV2 and TRBJ2-1, is EPEVTQTPSHQVTQMGQEVILRCVPISNHLYFYWYRQILGQKVEFLVSFYNNEISEKSEIFDDQFSVERPDGSNFTLKIRSTKLEDSAMYFCASIRDSPPEQFFGPGTRLTVL.

The table lists this clonotype with a few counts. V and J are TRBV20-1 and TRBJ2-2; a weak D match, TRBD2 (7 bases). The CDR3 covers 16 residues. Germline V gives CDR1 DFQATT, CDR2 SNEGSKA (reference sequence). The V gene lost 2 bases and the J gene lost 6 bases, with 19 bases spanning the gap. The chain's CDR3 is CSARSLWGGAPGELFF. Written as DNA, the CDR3 is TGCAGTGCTAGATCGCTCTGGGGGGGGGCCCCCGGGGAGCTGTTTTTT.

This clonotype was counted between two and nine times. The V call is TRBV6-2 or TRBV6-3, the J call TRBJ2-1; a possible D gene is TRBD2 (6 bases). In germline, CDR1 is MNHEY, CDR2 SVGEGT. V lost 5 bases, J lost 2 bases, and 16 bases lay in between. The CDR3 consists of 16 residues. DNA for the CDR3: TGTGCCAGCAGTCCCCCCCCGGGACTCCCCTACAATGAGCAGTTCTTC. Its protein product is CASSPPPGLPYNEQFF.

The gene calls are TRBV27 and TRBJ2-7; D possibly uses TRBD1 or TRBD2 (5 bases each). CDR3 length equals 14 residues. V was shortened by 5 bases and J by 5 bases, with 16 bases between the two germline ends. Germline V gene data show CDR1 as MNHEY and CDR2 as SMNVEV (reference sequence). CDR3 in amino acids: CASSPGTAVNEQYF. CDR3 bases: TGTGCCAGCAGTCCCGGGACCGCAGTCAACGAGCAGTACTTC.

This clonotype has a handful of counts. The J gene is TRBJ2-3, the V gene TRBV18; D ambiguous. The CDR3 is 14 residues long. The germline V gene encodes CDR1 KGHSH and CDR2 LQKENI. Trimming left V 2 bases short and J 6 bases short, with 12 bases between. The CDR3: CASSPGWQSDTQYF. The CDR3 bases are TGTGCCAGCTCACCAGGGTGGCAGTCCGATACGCAGTATTTT.

Concerning this clonotype itself: A read error is possible here, since a much larger clone lies one base away. The chain is built from TRBV6-1 and TRBJ1-5, with D tentatively TRBD1 (5 bases). Germline V gene lookup returns CDR1 MNHNS and CDR2 SASEGT. The CDR3 spans 14 residues. CDR3 nucleotides: TGTGCCAGCAGTGAAGCGCCAGGGAATCAGCCCCTGCATTTT. It codes for CASSEAPGNQPLHF.

The rearrangement uses TRBV5-1 and TRBJ2-3; 12 positions match TRBD1. Germline V CDR1 and CDR2: SGHRS, YFSETQ. V was pared by 4 bases and J by 4 bases, with 10 bases of the junction left unmatched. The CDR3 consists of 17 residues. CDR3 sequence (DNA): TGCGCCAGCAGCCGCGGCTCCGGGACAGGGGGCGCAGATACGCAGTATTTT. This sequence encodes CASSRGSGTGGADTQYF.

The sample holds a few counts of this clonotype. The chain recombines TRBV7-3 with TRBJ1-1; weak D call: TRBD1 (6 bases). The germline V gene encodes CDR1 SGHTA and CDR2 FQGTGA. The CDR3 runs to 14 residues. The V and J ends lost 5 bases and 3 bases respectively, with 13 bases between them. In nucleotides, the CDR3 is TGTGCCAGCAGCGATTCAGGGGTGTACACTGAAGCTTTCTTT. Translated: CASSDSGVYTEAFF.

The table lists this clonotype with many counts. This chain joins TRBV10-3 and TRBJ2-3; 12 nucleotides line up with TRBD2. Germline V gives CDR1 ENHRY, CDR2 SYGVKD. The CDR3 sequence is 16 residues long. V trimming: 4 bases; J trimming: 2 bases; junction bases outside the gene matches: 4. The CDR3 region is CAISVGLAGSTDTQYF. CDR3 nucleotides: TGTGCCATCAGTGTCGGACTAGCGGGGTCCACAGATACGCAGTATTTT.

This clonotype was counted ten times or more. The rearrangement joins TRBV29-1 to TRBJ2-5; 10 bases agree with TRBD1. The CDR3 runs to 13 residues. Losses at the gene ends were 7 bases for V and 5 bases for J; bases not matched to a gene: 7. CDR1 is SQVTM and CDR2 is ANQGSEA in the germline V gene. The CDR3 is CSGWTGGSETQYF. CDR3 DNA: TGCAGCGGGTGGACAGGGGGGAGTGAGACCCAGTACTTC.

This clonotype was found once. The rearrangement joins TRBV4-1 to TRBJ2-1; maybe TRBD1 (5 bases). V lost 3 bases and J 4 bases, leaving 10 bases between the germline ends. The CDR3 has 14 residues. The germline V gene encodes CDR1 MGHRA and CDR2 YSYEKL. The CDR3 loop reads CASSQSTDYNEQFF. Here the CDR3 DNA reads TGCGCCAGCAGCCAGTCGACAGATTACAATGAGCAGTTCTTC.

The V gene is TRBV7-8, the J gene TRBJ2-2; the match to TRBD1 covers 7 bases. Trimming at V came to 4 bases and at J to 3 bases, leaving 20 bases not matched to a gene. The CDR3 runs to 20 residues. CDR1 SGHVS and CDR2 FQNEAQ come from the germline V gene. CDR3 residues: CASSSYYHRGAMTDTGELFF. The CDR3 nucleotides read TGTGCCAGCAGCTCCTATTACCACAGGGGCGCAATGACGGACACCGGGGAGCTGTTTTTT.

This clonotype was seen a handful of times. The V and J genes are TRBV5-1 and TRBJ2-1; weak D call: TRBD2 (6 bases). V was cut by 3 bases and J by 7 bases, with 17 bases left in between. CDR1 and CDR2 from the germline V gene are SGHRS and YFSETQ. This CDR3 is 15 amino acids long. The CDR3: CASSSAGTALNEQFF. The CDR3 nucleotides are TGCGCCAGCAGCTCGGCCGGGACTGCCCTAAATGAGCAGTTCTTC.

Notes on this clonotype: With a much larger clone just one base away, this may be a read error. The rearrangement uses TRBV7-9 and TRBJ2-3, with 7 bases that match TRBD1. Germline assignment: CDR1 SEHNR and CDR2 FQNEAQ (reference sequence). The CDR3 runs to 16 residues. DNA of the CDR3: TGTGCCAGCAGCCCAGGGGGAAAATACACAGGGGATACGCGGTATTTT. It encodes CASSPGGKYTGDTRYF.